Below are 8 T cell receptor beta chains sequenced from a single sample in a study of blood T cell repertoires in COVID-19. The assay was immunoSEQ multiplex PCR, and TCRdb's table has in-frame clones only and misses some. The repertoire holds fewer than 200,000 clones, about 80% seen once, with 6.5% to 8% in the top ten. Specimen: peripheral blood. The receptors were gathered from a man aged 65 to 79 with active or convalescent COVID-19.

The chain links TRBV6-2 or TRBV6-3 to TRBJ1-5; the D gene is possibly TRBD1 (6 bases). Germline loops: CDR1 MNHEY, CDR2 SVGEGT. V was trimmed by 5 bases and J by 6 bases, leaving 14 bases between them. The CDR3 is 14 residues long. The CDR3 region has the DNA TGTGCCAGCAGTCTTACAGGGATGGGTCAGCCCCAGCATTTT. It yields the protein CASSLTGMGQPQHF.

This chain connects TRBV29-1 to TRBJ2-5, with 11 bases that match TRBD2. Per the germline V gene, CDR1 is SQVTM and CDR2 is ANQGSEA. The CDR3 sequence is 14 residues long. The ends lost 4 bases at V and 3 bases at J; junction bases unmatched: 4. The DNA for the CDR3 is TGCAGCGTTGTTGTGACTAGCGGGGAAGAGACCCAGTACTTC. It encodes CSVVVTSGEETQYF.

The rearrangement links TRBV23-1 to TRBJ2-7; D may be TRBD1 (6 bases). TRBV23-1 is assigned to the ORF class and has an uncertain function. Trimming removed 0 bases at V and 1 base at J, with 10 bases between. The CDR3 has 15 amino acids. In DNA form, the CDR3 reads TGCGCCAGCAGTCAATCGAACAGGGCTTCCTACGAGCAGTACTTC. Protein: CASSQSNRASYEQYF.

The chain has TRBV18 and TRBJ1-6; 7 bases are shared with TRBD1. Trimming cost V 3 bases and J 7 bases; bases outside gene matches: 6. The CDR3 is 15 amino acids. CDR1 and CDR2 from the germline V gene are KGHSH and LQKENI. The CDR3 reads CASSPSTGDNSPLHF. Here the CDR3 DNA reads TGTGCCAGCTCACCCTCTACAGGGGACAATTCACCCCTCCACTTT.

V and J are TRBV28 and TRBJ1-2; a possible D gene is TRBD1 (6 bases). The CDR3 extends over 13 amino acids. Germline V CDR1 and CDR2: MDHEN, SYDVKM. The V end lost 4 bases, the J end lost 2 bases, and 8 bases lay between the germline ends. The DNA for the CDR3 is TGTGCCAGCAGTTACAGGGCCAACTATGGCTACACCTTC. Its translation: CASSYRANYGYTF.

The V and J genes are TRBV6-5 and TRBJ1-1, with 7 positions matching TRBD1. Germline V gene sequence: CDR1 MNHEY, CDR2 SVGAGI. J gave up 2 bases and V 5 bases, and 8 bases lay outside the gene matches. CDR3 length: 15 amino acids. CDR3 sequence reads: CASSRRDSENTEAFF. The CDR3 DNA sequence: TGTGCCAGCAGTCGACGGGACAGTGAAAACACTGAAGCTTTCTTT.

V usage is TRBV5-1 and J usage is TRBJ2-7; TRBD2 agrees at 11 bases. Trimming cost V 3 bases and J 3 bases; bases outside gene matches: 5. The CDR3 extends over 15 amino acids. CDR1 SGHRS and CDR2 YFSETQ come from the germline V gene. CDR3 DNA: TGCGCCAGCAGCTCCACAACTAGCGGGGGCTACGAGCAGTACTTC. The encoded protein is CASSSTTSGGYEQYF.

The rearrangement links TRBV9 to TRBJ1-6, with D uncertain. The germline gives CDR1 SGDLS, CDR2 YYNGEE. Trimming cost V 1 base and J 3 bases, with 8 bases left between them. The CDR3 consists of 15 residues. The CDR3 region has the DNA TGTGCCAGCAGCGTATACGGGAACTATAATTCACCCCTCCACTTT. Translating gives CASSVYGNYNSPLHF.